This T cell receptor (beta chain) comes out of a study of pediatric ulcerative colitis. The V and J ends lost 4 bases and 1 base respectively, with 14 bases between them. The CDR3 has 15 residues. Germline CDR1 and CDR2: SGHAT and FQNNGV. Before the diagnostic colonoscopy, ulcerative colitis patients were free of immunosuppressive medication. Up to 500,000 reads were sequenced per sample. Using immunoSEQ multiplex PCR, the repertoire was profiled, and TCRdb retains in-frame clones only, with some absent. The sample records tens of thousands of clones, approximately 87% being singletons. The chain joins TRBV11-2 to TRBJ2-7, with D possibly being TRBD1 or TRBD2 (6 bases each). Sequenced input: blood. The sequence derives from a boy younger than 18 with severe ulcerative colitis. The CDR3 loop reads CASSSTTGASYEQYF. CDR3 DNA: TGTGCCAGCAGCTCGACAACGGGGGCTTCCTACGAGCAGTACTTC.